This T cell receptor (beta chain) was sequenced for a study of CD8 T cells in ankylosing spondylitis (dated by TCRdb to about 2017). In terms of the full investigation: The study profiled T cell receptor beta repertoires in healthy donors and ankylosing spondylitis patients to find disease-linked TCR variants. The full study cohort was made up of 25 ankylosing spondylitis patients and fewer than 120 healthy donors. Peripheral blood samples were taken, and synovial fluid was additionally collected from ankylosing spondylitis patients. What the authors observed across the whole study: Some motif variants had previously been reported in the synovial fluid and blood of reactive arthritis patients, which suggests shared mechanisms of disease initiation. The disease-linked clones showed a CD8+ phenotype and occurred at relatively low frequencies in peripheral blood. The disease-linked clones were reported as significantly enriched in matched synovial fluid samples from ankylosing spondylitis patients. A TCR beta motif of several highly homologous amino acid variants appeared characteristic of blood from ankylosing spondylitis patients.

The junction shows trimming of 6 bases on V and 1 base on J, plus 14 bases between the germline ends. From the cysteine through the phenylalanine, the CDR3 covers 15 amino acids. The retained sequence is limited to the CDR3, 45 bases, with the frame set at the first base. This clonotype was detected many times. What antigen it recognizes has not been identified. Base qualities are not provided; no much larger clone lies one nucleotide away. For sequencing, an Illumina HiSeq 2500 was employed. Quantitative 5'-RACE with molecular barcodes was used to prepare TCR beta libraries. The study's processing was this. A new computational method, built on a probabilistic model of VDJ rearrangement, was used to identify disease-linked TCR variants. TCRdb passed the public sequencing reads through fastp at Q25 and MiXCR, retaining productive beta sequences. All rows with the same CDR3 protein become a single entry with the most common DNA and genes. The V and J calls follow TCRdb's processing rather than the paper's. The sample table records 160,000 or so distinct CDR3 sequences; approximately 9.9% of these occur just once. The top ten hold more than 13% of the sample.

This receptor was obtained from a female donor with ankylosing spondylitis or in good health (not recorded which). The material sequenced was blood, either unsorted or a sorted T cell fraction (not recorded which). The receptor chain draws on TRBV12-3 or TRBV12-4 and TRBJ2-3, with the D gene uncertain. The nucleotide sequence reads as follows: TGTGCCAGCAGGAATCGGATGAACCGCACAGATACGCAGTATTTT. It is translated as CASRNRMNRTDTQYF.